The 21 T cell receptor beta chains given below trace back to one sample, sequenced in a study of OX40 agonist ivuxolimab in advanced cancers. Assay: immunoSEQ multiplex PCR; the TCRdb copy retains only in-frame clones and omits some. The sample has 94,000 or so clones; about 84% are singletons. Specimen: CD4+ or CD8+ T cells sorted from blood, collected in a trial of the OX40 agonist ivuxolimab. These receptors originate from an adult with an advanced solid tumor such as melanoma, head and neck, liver or kidney cancer.

This sequence joins TRBV21-1 and TRBJ1-3; TRBD1 is taken as the D call from the table, unchecked against the DNA. TRBV21-1 is a listed pseudogene. The CDR3 has 15 amino acids. The CDR3, as DNA: TGTGCCAGCAGCATAGCCGGGACACCTGGAAACACCATATATTTT. Translated: CASSIAGTPGNTIYF.

The chain has TRBV15 and TRBJ1-3; 7 nucleotides align to TRBD1. The CDR3 loop spans 17 amino acids. After removal of 1 base from V and 2 bases from J, the junction contained 8 bases not matched to a gene. The germline gives CDR1 LNHNV, CDR2 YYDKDF (reference sequence). CDR3 loop: CATSRVKGQEAGNTIYF. As DNA, the CDR3 is TGTGCCACCAGCAGAGTGAAAGGACAGGAGGCTGGAAACACCATATATTTT.

V is TRBV7-2 and J is TRBJ2-7; 8 bases align to TRBD1. V dropped 5 bases and J dropped 2; count of bases not matched to a gene: 8. The CDR3 covers 15 residues. Germline CDR1 and CDR2: SGHTA and FQGNSA. Here the CDR3 reads CASSQPGQAPYEQYF. The CDR3 region has the DNA TGTGCCAGCAGCCAGCCGGGACAGGCCCCCTACGAGCAGTACTTC.

This chain joins TRBV25-1 and TRBJ1-2; D remains ambiguous. Trimming pared 3 bases from V and 4 bases from J, leaving 12 bases between. This CDR3 spans 14 amino acids. Germline loops: CDR1 MGHDK, CDR2 SYGVNS. CDR3 DNA sequence: TGTGCCAGCAGTGATCATGGACGAAGCTATGGCTACACCTTC. This codes for CASSDHGRSYGYTF.

The chain links TRBV2 to TRBJ2-7; 10 nucleotides line up with TRBD1. V dropped 5 bases and J dropped 5; count of bases not matched to a gene: 3. CDR1 SNHLY and CDR2 FYNNEI come from the germline V gene. The CDR3 totals 13 residues. CDR3 sequence reads: CASSTGTGDEQYF. The CDR3 DNA follows: TGTGCCAGCAGTACCGGGACAGGGGACGAGCAGTACTTC.

The chain uses TRBV9 and TRBJ2-7; 10 bases map to TRBD2. The CDR3 loop spans 14 amino acids. J lost 5 bases, V lost 6 bases, and 8 bases had no gene match. Germline CDR1 reads SGDLS; CDR2 reads YYNGEE. DNA for the CDR3: TGTGCCAGCACCGTCCCGGGACTAGCGAACGAGCAGTACTTC. Encoded protein: CASTVPGLANEQYF.

This rearrangement joins TRBV9 to TRBJ2-1, with D unresolved. Per germline, CDR1 SGDLS and CDR2 YYNGEE. The CDR3 is 15 amino acids. Trimming shortened V by 0 bases and J by 0 bases, and 7 bases separated the two germline ends. The DNA of the CDR3 is TGTGCCAGCAGCGTAGACACCGGCTCCTACAATGAGCAGTTCTTC. Amino acids: CASSVDTGSYNEQFF. The full variable domain, rest sourced from reference TRBV9 and TRBJ2-1, is DSGVTQTPKHLITATGQRVTLRCSPRSGDLSVYWYQQSLDQGLQFLIQYYNGEERAKGNILERFSAQQFPDLHSELNLSSLELGDSALYFCASSVDTGSYNEQFFGPGTRLTVL.

J is TRBJ1-2 and V is TRBV1. TRBV1 is reported as a pseudogene. The CDR3 is made up of 20 amino acids. CDR3 sequence reads: CTSSQDRSLGSPPSDYGYTF. The CDR3 DNA sequence: TGCACCAGCAGCCAAGATCGAAGCTTAGGATCTCCCCCGTCAGACTATGGCTACACCTTC.

This clone was seen just once. The genes are TRBV7-9 and TRBJ1-5; D is unclear. Trimming removed 1 base from V and 5 bases from J, with 6 bases in between. Germline assignment: CDR1 SEHNR and CDR2 FQNEAQ (reference sequence). The CDR3 contains 13 residues. CDR3 loop: CASSLGTYQPQHF. CDR3 DNA: TGTGCCAGCAGCTTAGGGACCTATCAGCCCCAGCATTTT. The full variable domain, in which reference TRBV7-9 and TRBJ1-5 provide the parts outside the CDR3, is DTGVSQNPRHKITKRGQNVTFRCDPISEHNRLYWYRQTLGQGPEFLTYFQNEAQLEKSRLLSDRFSAERPKGSFSTLEIQRTEQGDSAMYLCASSLGTYQPQHFGDGTRLSIL.

This clone has a handful of counts. The chain carries TRBV27 and TRBJ1-2; 10 nucleotides agree with TRBD1. With 6 bases clipped from V and 7 bases from J, the junction kept 8 bases outside the gene matches. The germline V gene encodes CDR1 MNHEY and CDR2 SMNVEV (reference sequence). This CDR3 has 14 residues. The CDR3 here is CASRGPGTGVGYTF. Written as DNA, the CDR3 is TGTGCCAGCAGGGGTCCCGGGACAGGGGTTGGCTACACCTTC.

Only one count was recorded for this clone. The V and J genes are TRBV30 and TRBJ1-5; D not certain. V lost 0 bases and J 4 bases, leaving 4 bases between the germline ends. Germline CDR1 reads GTSNPN; CDR2 reads SVGIG (reference sequence). The CDR3 loop spans 12 amino acids. CDR3 sequence: CAWSVGNQPQHF. The DNA for the CDR3 is TGTGCCTGGAGTGTAGGTAATCAGCCCCAGCATTTT.

The genes are TRBV6-5 and TRBJ2-7, with D unclear. Looked up from germline, CDR1 is MNHEY and CDR2 is SVGAGI. This CDR3 has 12 residues. The V gene lost 0 bases and the J gene lost 5 bases, with 5 bases spanning the gap. The CDR3: CASSYSTHEQYF. DNA for the CDR3: TGTGCCAGCAGTTACTCGACCCACGAGCAGTACTTC.

In this sample, this clone turned up once. The gene calls are TRBV7-3 and TRBJ2-7; 12 bases fit TRBD1. This CDR3 is 14 amino acids long. Trimming at V came to 3 bases and at J to 6 bases, leaving 3 bases not matched to a gene. Per germline, CDR1 SGHTA and CDR2 FQGTGA. The CDR3 DNA follows: TGTGCCAGCAGCTTGGGACAGGGGGCGAGCGAGCAGTACTTC. Its translation: CASSLGQGASEQYF.

The chain recombines TRBV9 with TRBJ1-2; D call uncertain. From germline, CDR1 is SGDLS and CDR2 YYNGEE. The CDR3 consists of 14 residues. Trimming stripped 4 bases from V and 5 bases from J, with 15 bases between. CDR3 coding DNA: TGTGCCAGCAGCACGCCCGGAGCCGCGTATGGCTACACCTTC. Encoded protein: CASSTPGAAYGYTF.

CDR3 sequence reads: CASSPRNYEQFF. CDR3 DNA: TGTGCCAGCAGCCCCCGAAATTACGAGCAGTTCTTC. This rearrangement joins TRBV9 to TRBJ2-1; D call uncertain. Trimming removed 4 bases from V and 10 bases from J, with 12 bases in between. The germline V gene encodes CDR1 SGDLS and CDR2 YYNGEE. This CDR3 region has 12 residues.

The genes are TRBV12-2 and TRBJ1-5; the D call in the table, TRBD1, was not verified against the DNA. TRBV12-2 represents a pseudogene. The CDR3 sequence is 16 residues long. CDR3 sequence reads: CASRQTGGLSNQPQHF. The DNA for the CDR3 is TGTGCAAGTCGCCAGACAGGGGGTCTTAGCAATCAGCCCCAGCATTTT.

V gene TRBV10-2 combines with J gene TRBJ2-7, with unresolved D. The CDR3 sequence is 15 residues long. With 3 bases removed from V and 0 bases from J, the gap between germline ends came to 12 bases. Germline loops: CDR1 WSHSY, CDR2 SAAADI. CDR3 bases: TGCGCCAGCAGTGATGCTCTATTAAGCTCCTACGAGCAGTACTTC. Its protein is CASSDALLSSYEQYF.

The gene calls are TRBV12-2 and TRBJ2-7; the table's D call of TRBD1 was not tested on the DNA. TRBV12-2 is a recognized pseudogene. There are 15 residues in the CDR3. CDR3 sequence: CASLPGLRSGYEQYF. The CDR3 nucleotides are TGTGCAAGTCTCCCAGGCCTCCGAAGTGGTTACGAGCAGTACTTC.

The CDR3 here is CASSTPGPATNEKLFF. CDR3 in DNA: TGTGCCAGCAGCACCCCGGGTCCCGCAACTAATGAAAAACTGTTTTTT. This rearrangement joins TRBV7-9 to TRBJ1-4; no clear D. Trimming took off 5 bases at V and 0 bases at J, with 13 bases between the two ends. This CDR3 has 16 residues. The V gene's germline CDR1 is SEHNR and CDR2 FQNEAQ (reference sequence).

The J gene is TRBJ1-6, the V gene TRBV6-5; possibly TRBD1 for D (5 bases). The CDR3 is 13 residues long. Per germline, CDR1 MNHEY and CDR2 SVGAGI. Between the trimmed V and J ends, which lost 6 bases and 8 bases, there was a span of 11 bases. The CDR3 nucleotides read TGTGCCAGCAGGCTGGGCAGGGATTCACCCCTCCACTTT. As protein: CASRLGRDSPLHF.

V is TRBV7-2 and J is TRBJ2-2, with unresolved D. The germline V gene encodes CDR1 SGHTA and CDR2 FQGNSA. Trimming stripped 1 base from V and 5 bases from J, with 14 bases between. CDR3 length: 16 amino acids. The CDR3 bases are TGTGCCAGCAGCTTAGATCCGGACCCCAGGACCGGGGAGCTGTTTTTT. This encodes CASSLDPDPRTGELFF.